The source of this TCR beta chain is a study of cytomegalovirus exposure and HLA in healthy donors. This clone has a single count. Its antigen is not known. CDR1 and CDR2 (germline): LNHDA, SQIVND (reference sequence). This CDR3 spans 15 amino acids. V was cut by 1 base and J by 2 bases, with 6 bases left in between. The primer mix had 60 Vbeta and 13 Jbeta primers. Per the original data handling: Unique TCR beta chains numbered roughly 80 million in a later analysis, with roughly 11 million shared. Measured with immunoSEQ multiplex PCR; TCRdb has only the in-frame clones, and not every one. That table supplies the V and J calls and clone size; D and trimming were determined from the DNA. The sample holds 130,000 to 150,000 clones; around 80% are singletons and the top ten take roughly 10%. Study-level findings and limits: It was shown in a later analysis that HLA-associated TCR beta chains were more clonally expanded than other, equally common chains.

The sequenced sample was PBMCs. The genes are TRBV19 and TRBJ2-6; D unresolved. This receptor was obtained from a woman between 55 and 75 years old in good health and CMV-seropositive. The CDR3 here is CASSIVRTGANVLTF. The CDR3 DNA sequence: TGTGCCAGTAGTATAGTCAGGACTGGGGCCAACGTCCTGACTTTC. The variable domain in full, with the rest retrieved from reference TRBV19 and TRBJ2-6, is DGGITQSPKYLFRKEGQNVTLSCEQNLNHDAMYWYRQDPGQGLRLIYYSQIVNDFQKGDIAEGYSVSREKKESFPLTVTSAQKNPTAFYLCASSIVRTGANVLTFGAGSRLTVL.